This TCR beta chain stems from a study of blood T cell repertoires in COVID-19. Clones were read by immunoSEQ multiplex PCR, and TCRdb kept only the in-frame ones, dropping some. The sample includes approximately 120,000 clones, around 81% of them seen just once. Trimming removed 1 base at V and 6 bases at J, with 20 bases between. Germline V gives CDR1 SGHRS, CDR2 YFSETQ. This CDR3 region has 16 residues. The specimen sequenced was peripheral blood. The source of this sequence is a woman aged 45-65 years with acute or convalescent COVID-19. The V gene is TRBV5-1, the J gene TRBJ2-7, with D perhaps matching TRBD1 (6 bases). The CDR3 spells CASSLQGQGRFGEQYF. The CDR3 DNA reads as TGCGCCAGCAGCTTGCAGGGGCAGGGGCGCTTTGGCGAGCAGTACTTC.